The 19 T cell receptor beta chains reported below all come from one sample, sequenced in a study of blood T cells in healthy people across ages. A sample-barcoded 5' primer and a J-beta primer mix were used in a second PCR of roughly 6 to 11 cycles. One entry per CDR3 protein results from TCRdb running MiXCR on the 5' RACE reads. The table lists approximately 810,000 distinct CDR3 sequences, around 26% of them singletons. The sample taken for sequencing was blood. The receptors stem from a woman of 80 years or more in good health.

This chain uses TRBV11-2 with TRBJ1-2, with 9 bases that match TRBD1. CDR1 is SGHAT and CDR2 is FQNNGV in the germline V gene. The V segment lost 4 bases and the J segment 8 bases; nucleotides outside the gene matches: 8. The length of the CDR3 is 14 residues. For the CDR3, the DNA is TGTGCCAGCAGCTCGGACAGGGGCAGGTTAGGCTACACCTTC. The encoded protein is CASSSDRGRLGYTF. Full variable domain (missing parts from reference TRBV11-2 and TRBJ1-2): EAGVAQSPRYKIIEKRQSVAFWCNPISGHATLYWYQQILGQGPKLLIQFQNNGVVDDSQLPKDRFSAERLKGVDSTLKIQPAKLEDSAVYLCASSSDRGRLGYTFGSGTRLTVV.

V usage is TRBV20-1 and J usage is TRBJ1-2; 10 bases agree with TRBD1. The CDR3 sequence is 13 residues long. CDR1 and CDR2 (germline): DFQATT, SNEGSKA (reference sequence). The CDR3 sequence: CQVRRQGAEDYTF. CDR3 DNA sequence: TGCCAAGTGCGTAGACAGGGGGCGGAGGACTACACCTTC.

This clonotype has ten or more counts. The gene calls are TRBV12-3 or TRBV12-4 and TRBJ2-7, with D perhaps TRBD1 (6 bases). The V end lost 6 bases, the J end lost 0 bases, and 12 bases lay between the germline ends. The CDR3 has 14 amino acids. The CDR3 loop is CASSLTGGSYEQYF. CDR3 in DNA: TGTGCCAGCAGCTTGACAGGAGGCTCCTACGAGCAGTACTTC.

This clonotype was seen at least ten times. The chain uses TRBV7-2 and TRBJ1-1; 8 positions match TRBD1. Germline trimming cut 3 bases from V and 1 base from J; bases unmatched to any gene: 7. Germline lookup yields CDR1 SGHTA and CDR2 FQGNSA. This CDR3 contains 16 residues. CDR3 sequence (DNA): TGTGCCAGCAGCTTCCGGACAGGGAGGGGGAACACTGAAGCTTTCTTT. Amino acid sequence: CASSFRTGRGNTEAFF.

The table lists this clonotype with many counts. CDR3 amino acids: CASSEWADEKLFF. The CDR3 region has the DNA TGTGCCAGCAGTGAATGGGCAGATGAAAAACTGTTTTTT. The chain couples TRBV25-1 to TRBJ1-4; D is undetermined. Germline-derived CDR1 and CDR2 are MGHDK and SYGVNS. V lost 1 base to trimming and J lost 6 bases, with 6 bases between them. This CDR3 spans 13 amino acids.

The table lists this clonotype with a few counts. This may arise from a read error, as a much more abundant clone is one base away. The chain links TRBV5-1 to TRBJ2-7; possibly TRBD1 for D (7 bases). The end of the DNA fits TRBJ2-5 better, so the J call may be wrong. The CDR3 loop spans 14 amino acids. CDR1 SGHRS and CDR2 YFSETQ come from the germline V gene. The CDR3 loop is CASSGRQGGETQYF. CDR3 DNA: TGCGCCAGCAGCGGCAGACAGGGAGGAGAGACCCAGTACTTC.

V usage is TRBV25-1 and J usage is TRBJ2-3; 7 bases line up with TRBD2. The CDR3 is made up of 14 amino acids. The V segment lost 5 bases and the J segment 8 bases; nucleotides outside the gene matches: 10. CDR1 MGHDK and CDR2 SYGVNS come from the germline V gene. CDR3 in DNA: TGTGCCAGCAGTCCCCCTTCGGGGGGTGGTACGCAGTATTTT. It translates to CASSPPSGGGTQYF.

V is TRBV6-2 or TRBV6-3 and J is TRBJ1-5, with D possibly matching TRBD1 (6 bases). CDR3 length equals 16 residues. Germline CDR1 is MNHEY and CDR2 is SVGEGT. The V and J ends lost 5 bases and 1 base respectively, with 15 bases between them. The CDR3 spells CASSKDKGVSNQPQHF. Written as DNA, the CDR3 is TGTGCCAGCAGTAAGGATAAGGGGGTGAGCAATCAGCCCCAGCATTTT.

The V and J genes are TRBV3-1 and TRBJ1-2; D not certain. CDR3 length equals 15 residues. From germline, CDR1 is LGHDT and CDR2 YNNKEL (reference sequence). Trimming removed 4 bases at V and 0 bases at J, with 12 bases between. In DNA, the CDR3 is TGTGCCAGCAGCCCCAACATGGGAGCTAACTATGGCTACACCTTC. Its protein product is CASSPNMGANYGYTF.

This clonotype was detected ten times or more. J is TRBJ2-7 and V is TRBV6-5; D may be TRBD1 (5 bases). CDR1 is MNHEY, CDR2 SVGAGI, per germline. CDR3 length: 13 amino acids. Trimming pared 6 bases from V and 1 base from J, leaving 10 bases between. CDR3 DNA sequence: TGTGCCAGCAGAACAGGTTCATCCTACGAGCAGTACTTC. Its translation is CASRTGSSYEQYF.

This rearrangement joins TRBV20-1 to TRBJ2-3, with D perhaps TRBD2 (7 bases). This CDR3 region has 15 residues. Between the trimmed V and J ends, which lost 0 bases and 2 bases, there was a span of 12 bases. CDR1 and CDR2 (germline): DFQATT, SNEGSKA (reference sequence). The CDR3 DNA is TGCAGTGCTAGAGATGAGGGGGGGCCCACAGATACGCAGTATTTT. It specifies CSARDEGGPTDTQYF.

This clonotype was seen at least ten times. V and J are TRBV7-9 and TRBJ2-1; the D gene could be TRBD1 or TRBD2 (5 bases each). Germline assignment: CDR1 SEHNR and CDR2 FQNEAQ (reference sequence). This CDR3 has 18 residues. V was cut by 5 bases and J by 4 bases, with 24 bases left in between. This chain's CDR3 is CASSLSTTRDLSYNEQFF. Written as DNA, the CDR3 is TGTGCCAGCAGCCTCTCTACTACCAGGGACCTGTCTTACAATGAGCAGTTCTTC.

This clonotype was observed many times. This chain uses TRBV27 with TRBJ2-1, with TRBD2 matching 7 bases. The CDR3 is 14 residues long. From germline, CDR1 is MNHEY and CDR2 SMNVEV (reference sequence). V gave up 4 bases and J gave up 2 bases; unmatched junction bases: 2. CDR3 in DNA: TGTGCCAGCAGTTCCGGACTAGCCTACAATGAGCAGTTCTTC. It is translated as CASSSGLAYNEQFF.

The chain uses TRBV19 and TRBJ2-3; D gene ambiguous. This CDR3 is 15 amino acids long. Germline V lookup: CDR1 LNHDA, CDR2 SQIVND (reference sequence). V was trimmed by 4 bases and J by 0 bases, leaving 11 bases between them. In nucleotides, the CDR3 is TGTGCCAGTAGTAGCTGGGCCAGCAGCACAGATACGCAGTATTTT. This codes for CASSSWASSTDTQYF.

The CDR3 bases are TGCGCCAGCAGCTTCGGGCAGGGAGGTTCCGACACTGAAGCTTTCTTT. Translation gives CASSFGQGGSDTEAFF. The chain carries TRBV5-1 and TRBJ1-1; maybe TRBD1 (5 bases). The V and J ends lost 2 bases and 3 bases respectively, with 17 bases between them. The CDR3 spans 16 residues. The germline CDR1 and CDR2 sequences are SGHRS and YFSETQ.

For this clonotype: One base away lies a much larger clone, so this may be a sequencing read error. The chain couples TRBV7-2 to TRBJ1-2; 7 bases line up with TRBD1. The CDR3 spans 15 residues. Germline V gene lookup returns CDR1 SGHTA and CDR2 FQGNSA. CDR3 residues: CASRSGQTGNCGYTF. The CDR3 nucleotides are TGTGCCAGCAGATCGGGACAGACCGGCAACTGTGGCTACACCTTC.

With respect to this clonotype: One end of the junction does not line up with germline, which may come from a read error. V and J are TRBV15 and TRBJ2-7; no definite D call. CDR3 length equals 16 residues. Germline V lookup: CDR1 LNHNV, CDR2 YYDKDF (reference sequence). The CDR3 is CATSRQRRGPTYKQYF. CDR3 DNA sequence: TGTGCCACCAGCAGACAGCGACGTGGCCCTACCTACAAGCAGTACTTC.

Many counts were recorded for this clonotype. The chain has TRBV12-3 or TRBV12-4 and TRBJ2-3; D not resolved. V was cut by 6 bases and J by 2 bases, with 12 bases left in between. CDR3 length equals 14 residues. CDR3 sequence: CASSFGGNTDTQYF. The CDR3 DNA is TGTGCCAGCAGCTTCGGTGGAAACACAGATACGCAGTATTTT.

The chain couples TRBV7-2 to TRBJ1-5; 9 nucleotides match TRBD1. Germline assignment: CDR1 SGHTA and CDR2 FQGNSA. V lost 5 bases and J lost 6; bases outside the gene matches: 11. The CDR3 runs 16 residues. In nucleotides, the CDR3 is TGTGCCAGCAGCAGAACCGGGACAGGGCCGGGTCAGCCCCAGCATTTT. Its translation: CASSRTGTGPGQPQHF.